One and the same sample provided the 18 T cell receptor beta chains below, sequenced in a study of molecular identifiers for immune sequencing clone quantification. Each CDR3 protein gets one entry after TCRdb re-called the PCR reads with MiXCR. The sample yields 550,000 to 750,000 distinct CDR3 sequences, around 20% seen once. Material: naive CD8+ T cells from blood, with Jurkat cell RNA spiked in. Subset given: FACS-sorted CD8+CD4-CCR7+CD45RA+ naive T cells. The receptor set was obtained from a human donor in good health. Some libraries in this study had Jurkat cell RNA spiked in.

V gene TRBV27 combines with J gene TRBJ2-7; the match to TRBD1 covers 9 bases. Germline values: CDR1 MNHEY, CDR2 SMNVEV (reference sequence). The ends lost 7 bases at V and 5 bases at J; junction bases unmatched: 3. The CDR3 is made up of 12 amino acids. CDR3 residues: CASKTGGNEQYF. CDR3 DNA sequence: TGTGCCAGCAAGACAGGGGGTAACGAGCAGTACTTC.

This clonotype was seen a few times. The genes are TRBV19 and TRBJ2-7; 11 positions agree with TRBD2. The trim removed 2 bases at V and 7 bases at J, leaving 7 bases unmatched. CDR3 size: 15 residues. CDR1 is LNHDA and CDR2 is SQIVND in the germline V gene (reference sequence). The CDR3 DNA follows: TGTGCCAGTAGTATAATAGCGGGAGGGCCCGGGGAGCAGTACTTC. Translating gives CASSIIAGGPGEQYF.

V is TRBV27 and J is TRBJ2-1; 10 nucleotides agree with TRBD1. The CDR3 consists of 16 residues. V gave up 2 bases and J gave up 6 bases; unmatched junction bases: 7. CDR1 is MNHEY and CDR2 is SMNVEV in the germline V gene (reference sequence). DNA of the CDR3: TGTGCCAGCAGTTTAATGGCCGGGACAGGGGTCAATGAGCAGTTCTTC. Protein sequence: CASSLMAGTGVNEQFF.

This clonotype was counted at least ten times. The chain combines TRBV5-5 with TRBJ1-3; D call uncertain. The germline V and J ends were trimmed by 0 bases and 2 bases, with 3 bases remaining between them. The CDR3 sequence is 13 residues long. Germline CDR1 reads SGHKS; CDR2 reads YYEKEE (reference sequence). The CDR3 here is CASSLDTGNTIYF. CDR3 DNA sequence: TGTGCCAGCAGCTTGGACACTGGAAACACCATATATTTT.

V gene TRBV11-3 combines with J gene TRBJ2-7; 8 bases agree with TRBD1. With 1 base clipped from V and 3 bases from J, the junction kept 11 bases outside the gene matches. The CDR3 runs 17 residues. Germline CDR1 is SGHNT and CDR2 is YENEEA. CDR3 in amino acids: CASSLAQQGAPLYEQYF. The CDR3 nucleotides read TGTGCCAGCAGCTTAGCCCAGCAGGGGGCCCCACTCTACGAGCAGTACTTC.

Concerning this clonotype: One base away lies a much larger clone, so this may be a sequencing read error. The V gene is TRBV18, the J gene TRBJ2-1, with 8 nucleotides matching TRBD1. Germline V CDR1 and CDR2: KGHSH, LQKENI. This CDR3 is 15 amino acids long. Losses at the gene ends were 5 bases for V and 9 bases for J; bases not matched to a gene: 12. CDR3 sequence reads: CASSDGQGRSCEQFF. CDR3 nucleotides: TGTGCCAGCTCAGACGGACAGGGCCGGTCCTGTGAGCAGTTCTTC.

This clonotype was observed a few times. The V and J genes are TRBV27 and TRBJ2-7; D is perhaps TRBD2 (6 bases). The ends were cut back, 2 bases at V and 2 bases at J, with 13 bases in the middle. Germline CDR1 MNHEY, CDR2 SMNVEV (reference sequence). The CDR3 is 15 residues long. The CDR3, as DNA: TGTGCCAGCAGTTTAGGAGCGGGCATTACCTACGAGCAGTACTTC. It translates to CASSLGAGITYEQYF.

In the case of this clonotype: A much larger clone differs by one base, so this may be a read error. The gene calls are TRBV25-1 and TRBJ2-1, with D possibly being TRBD1 (7 bases). CDR1 MGHDK and CDR2 SYGVNS come from the germline V gene. CDR3 size: 15 residues. The CDR3 here is CANSEEGAVYNEQFF. Here the CDR3 DNA reads TGTGCCAACAGTGAGGAGGGGGCCGTCTACAATGAGCAGTTCTTC.

A remark on this clonotype: A much larger clone is a single base away; this may be a read error. J is TRBJ1-5 and V is TRBV27; D gene uncertain. Trimming cost V 11 bases and J 6 bases, with 20 bases left between them. Germline V lookup: CDR1 MNHEY, CDR2 SMNVEV (reference sequence). CDR3 length: 14 amino acids. In DNA, the CDR3 is TGTGCCGGCTACCGACAAGGAGCAAGTCAGCCCCAGCATTTT. The encoded protein is CAGYRQGASQPQHF.

This clonotype turned up a few times. The chain carries TRBV4-1 and TRBJ2-3, with 8 positions matching TRBD1. This CDR3 spans 16 amino acids. The V segment lost 1 base and the J segment 8 bases; nucleotides outside the gene matches: 11. Germline V gene sequence: CDR1 MGHRA, CDR2 YSYEKL. The CDR3 nucleotides are TGCGCCAGCAGCCAAGGTAGCAGGGGGCTCTCAGGTACGCAGTATTTT. Its protein is CASSQGSRGLSGTQYF.

Remarks on this clonotype: The germline gene is not matched at one end of the junction; a read error may be the cause. The J gene is TRBJ2-7, the V gene TRBV4-1; TRBD2 matches 13 bases. This CDR3 spans 15 amino acids. CDR1 and CDR2 (germline): MGHRA, YSYEKL. Written as DNA, the CDR3 is TGCGCCTGCAGCCCAGGACTAGCGGGAGTCTACGAGCAGTACTTC. Protein: CACSPGLAGVYEQYF.

There are a few counts of this clonotype. CDR3 in DNA: TGCAGCGTAAGTCCGACGAACTCCTACGAGCAGTACTTC. Translating it yields CSVSPTNSYEQYF. The chain links TRBV29-1 to TRBJ2-7; no reliable D call. The CDR3 extends over 13 amino acids. The V and J ends lost 6 bases and 0 bases respectively, with 12 bases between them. Germline lookup yields CDR1 SQVTM and CDR2 ANQGSEA.

This clonotype came up once. CDR3 loop: CASSSYYYEQYF. The CDR3 region has the DNA TGTGCCAGCAGTTCTTATTACTACGAGCAGTACTTC. The rearrangement links TRBV12-3 or TRBV12-4 to TRBJ2-7; D is undetermined. This CDR3 contains 12 residues. V gave up 4 bases and J gave up 3 bases, with 7 bases separating them.

This clonotype was seen at least ten times. The chain uses TRBV4-3 and TRBJ1-1; D unclear. V was pared by 0 bases and J by 0 bases, with 11 bases between. The germline gives CDR1 LGHNA, CDR2 YSLEER. The CDR3 loop spans 16 amino acids. CDR3 bases: TGCGCCAGCAGCCAAGATACGGCGGGGATGAACACTGAAGCTTTCTTT. Its translation is CASSQDTAGMNTEAFF.

This clonotype was picked up many times. The chain has TRBV28 and TRBJ1-5, with D unresolved. Germline loops: CDR1 MDHEN, CDR2 SYDVKM. V was trimmed by 3 bases and J by 1 base, leaving 10 bases between them. The CDR3 runs 15 residues. Written as DNA, the CDR3 is TGTGCCAGCAGTTTCCGCGGGGTGAGCAATCAGCCCCAGCATTTT. The encoded protein is CASSFRGVSNQPQHF. The variable domain in full, with the rest retrieved from reference TRBV28 and TRBJ1-5, is DVKVTQSSRYLVKRTGEKVFLECVQDMDHENMFWYRQDPGLGLRLIYFSYDVKMKEKGDIPEGYSVSREKKERFSLILESASTNQTSMYLCASSFRGVSNQPQHFGDGTRLSIL.

This clonotype occurred many times. V gene TRBV7-8 combines with J gene TRBJ2-3, with TRBD2 identical over 7 bases. This CDR3 contains 16 residues. Germline V gene data show CDR1 as SGHVS and CDR2 as FQNEAQ. V lost 5 bases, J lost 4 bases, and 12 bases stayed unmatched. CDR3 loop: CASSPRTVLAADTQYF. CDR3 DNA: TGTGCCAGCAGCCCCCGGACCGTGCTAGCGGCAGATACGCAGTATTTT.

In its sample, this clonotype was seen many times. This chain links TRBV7-2 with TRBJ1-4, with D hard to call. The CDR3 has 16 amino acids. Looked up from germline, CDR1 is SGHTA and CDR2 is FQGNSA. V lost 5 bases, J lost 4 bases, and 17 bases lay in between. The CDR3: CASSPLGKYDNEKLFF. CDR3 DNA sequence: TGTGCCAGCAGCCCCCTAGGGAAATATGATAATGAAAAACTGTTTTTT.

The gene calls are TRBV9 and TRBJ2-5; 12 nucleotides match TRBD1. Unmatched junction bases numbered 2, after V lost 3 bases and J lost 5 bases. The CDR3 runs to 14 residues. Germline V gene data show CDR1 as SGDLS and CDR2 as YYNGEE. CDR3 amino acids: CASSGDRGRETQYF. CDR3 nucleotides: TGTGCCAGCAGCGGGGACAGGGGGCGGGAGACCCAGTACTTC.